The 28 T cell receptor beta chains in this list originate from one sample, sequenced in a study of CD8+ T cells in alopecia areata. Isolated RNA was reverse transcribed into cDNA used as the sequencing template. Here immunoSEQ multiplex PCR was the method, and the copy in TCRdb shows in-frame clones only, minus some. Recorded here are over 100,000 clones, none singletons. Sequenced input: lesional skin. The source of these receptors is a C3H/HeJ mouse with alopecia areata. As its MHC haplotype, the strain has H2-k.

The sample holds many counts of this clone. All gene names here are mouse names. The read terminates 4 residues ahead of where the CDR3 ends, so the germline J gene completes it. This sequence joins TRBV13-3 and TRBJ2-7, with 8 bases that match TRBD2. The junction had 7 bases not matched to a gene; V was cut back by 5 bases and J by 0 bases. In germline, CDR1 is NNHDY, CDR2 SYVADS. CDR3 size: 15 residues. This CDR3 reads CASSSTGGSSYEQYF. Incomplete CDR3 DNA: TGTGCCAGCAGCTCCACTGGGGGCAGCTCCTAT.

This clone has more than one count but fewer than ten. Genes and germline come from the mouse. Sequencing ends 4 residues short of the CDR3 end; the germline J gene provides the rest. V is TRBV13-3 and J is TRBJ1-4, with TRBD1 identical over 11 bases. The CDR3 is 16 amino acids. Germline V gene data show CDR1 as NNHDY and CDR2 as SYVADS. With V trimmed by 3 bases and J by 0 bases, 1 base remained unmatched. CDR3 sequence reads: CASSGDRGISNERLFF. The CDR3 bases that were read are TGTGCCAGCAGTGGGGACAGGGGGATTTCCAACGAA.

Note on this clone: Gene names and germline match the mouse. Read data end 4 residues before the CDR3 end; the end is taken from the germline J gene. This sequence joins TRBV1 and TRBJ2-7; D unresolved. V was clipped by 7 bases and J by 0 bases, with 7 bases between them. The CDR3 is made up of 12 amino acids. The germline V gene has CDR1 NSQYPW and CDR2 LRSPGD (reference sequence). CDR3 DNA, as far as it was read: TGCACCTGCAACAAATTCTCCTAT. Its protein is CTCNKFSY. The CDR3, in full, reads CTCNKFSYEQYF.

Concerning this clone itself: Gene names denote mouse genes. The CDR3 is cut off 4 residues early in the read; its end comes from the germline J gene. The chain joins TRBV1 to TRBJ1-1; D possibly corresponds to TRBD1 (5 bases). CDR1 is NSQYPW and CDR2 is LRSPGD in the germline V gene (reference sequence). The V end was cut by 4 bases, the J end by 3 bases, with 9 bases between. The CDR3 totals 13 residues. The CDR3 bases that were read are TGCACCTGCAGTGGGACACCGTACACA. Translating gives CTCSGTPYT. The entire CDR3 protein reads CTCSGTPYTEVFF. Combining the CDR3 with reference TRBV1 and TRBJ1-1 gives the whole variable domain VTLLEQNPRWRLVPRGQAVNLRCILKNSQYPWMSWYQQDLQKQLQWLFTLRSPGDKEVKSLPGADYLATRVTDTELRLQVANMSQGRTLYCTCSGTPYTEVFFGKGTRLTVV.

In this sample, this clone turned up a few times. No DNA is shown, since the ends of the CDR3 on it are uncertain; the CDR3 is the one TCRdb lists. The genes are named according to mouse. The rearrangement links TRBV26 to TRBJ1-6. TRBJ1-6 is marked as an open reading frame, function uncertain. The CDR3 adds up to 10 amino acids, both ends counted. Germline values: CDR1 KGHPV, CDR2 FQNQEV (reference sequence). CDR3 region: CASSLTVLYF.

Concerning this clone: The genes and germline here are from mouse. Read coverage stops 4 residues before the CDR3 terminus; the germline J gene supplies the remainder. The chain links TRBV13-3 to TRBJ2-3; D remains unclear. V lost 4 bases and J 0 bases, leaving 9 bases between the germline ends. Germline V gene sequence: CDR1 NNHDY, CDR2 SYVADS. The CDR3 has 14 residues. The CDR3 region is CASSLTSSAETLYF. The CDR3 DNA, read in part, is TGTGCCAGCAGTCTTACAAGTAGTGCAGAA.

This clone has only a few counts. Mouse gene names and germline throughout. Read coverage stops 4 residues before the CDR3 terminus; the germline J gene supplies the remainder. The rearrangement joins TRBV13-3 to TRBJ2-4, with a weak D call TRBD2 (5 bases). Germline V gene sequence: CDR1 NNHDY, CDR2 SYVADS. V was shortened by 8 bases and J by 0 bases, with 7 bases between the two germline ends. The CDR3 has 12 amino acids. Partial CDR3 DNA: TGTGCCAGTACTGGTAGTCAAAAC. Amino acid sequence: CASTGSQN. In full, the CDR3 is CASTGSQNTLYF.

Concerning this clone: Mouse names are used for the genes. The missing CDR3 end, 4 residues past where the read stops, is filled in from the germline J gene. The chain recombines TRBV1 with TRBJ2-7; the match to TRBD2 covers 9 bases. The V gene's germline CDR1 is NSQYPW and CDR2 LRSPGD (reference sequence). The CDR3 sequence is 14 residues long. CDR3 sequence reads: CTCSALGGVYEQYF. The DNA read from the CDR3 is TGCACCTGCAGTGCTCTGGGGGGGGTGTAT.

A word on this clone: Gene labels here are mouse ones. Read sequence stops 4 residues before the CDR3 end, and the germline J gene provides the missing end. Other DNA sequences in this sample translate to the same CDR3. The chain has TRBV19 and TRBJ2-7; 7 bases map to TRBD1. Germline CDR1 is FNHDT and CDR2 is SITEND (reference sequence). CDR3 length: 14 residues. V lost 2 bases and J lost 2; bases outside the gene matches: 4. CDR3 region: CASSIAQGAYEQYF. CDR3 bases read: TGTGCCAGCAGTATTGCGCAGGGGGCCTAT. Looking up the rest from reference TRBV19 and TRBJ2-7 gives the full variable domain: GGIITQTPKFLIGQEGQKLTLKCQQNFNHDTMYWYRQDSGKGLRLIYYSITENDLQKGDLSEGYDASREKKSSFSLTVTSAQKNEMAVFLCASSIAQGAYEQYFGPGTRLTVL.

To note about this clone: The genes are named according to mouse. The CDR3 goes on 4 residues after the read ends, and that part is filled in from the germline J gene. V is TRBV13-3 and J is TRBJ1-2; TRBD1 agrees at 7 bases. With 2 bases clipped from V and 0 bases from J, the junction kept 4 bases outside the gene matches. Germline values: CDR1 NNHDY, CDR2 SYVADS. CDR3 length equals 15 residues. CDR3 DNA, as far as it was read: TGTGCCAGCAGTGACGTCCAGGGGGCAAACTCC. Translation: CASSDVQGANS. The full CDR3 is CASSDVQGANSDYTF.

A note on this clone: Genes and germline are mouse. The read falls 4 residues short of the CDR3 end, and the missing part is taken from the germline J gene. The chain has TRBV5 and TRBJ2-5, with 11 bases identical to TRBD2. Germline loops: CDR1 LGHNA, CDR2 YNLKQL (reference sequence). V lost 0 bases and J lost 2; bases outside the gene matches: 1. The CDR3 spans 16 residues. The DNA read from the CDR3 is TGTGCCAGCAGCCAAGAACTGGGGGGGCGCCAAGAC. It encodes CASSQELGGRQD. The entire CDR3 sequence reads CASSQELGGRQDTQYF.

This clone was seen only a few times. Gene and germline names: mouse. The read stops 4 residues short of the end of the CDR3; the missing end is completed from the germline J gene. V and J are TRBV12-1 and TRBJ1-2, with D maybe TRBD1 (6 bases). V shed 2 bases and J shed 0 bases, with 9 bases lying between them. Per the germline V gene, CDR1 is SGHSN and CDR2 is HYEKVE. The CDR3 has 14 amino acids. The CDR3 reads CASSPDSSNSDYTF. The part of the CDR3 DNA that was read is TGTGCCAGCTCTCCGGACAGTTCAAACTCC.

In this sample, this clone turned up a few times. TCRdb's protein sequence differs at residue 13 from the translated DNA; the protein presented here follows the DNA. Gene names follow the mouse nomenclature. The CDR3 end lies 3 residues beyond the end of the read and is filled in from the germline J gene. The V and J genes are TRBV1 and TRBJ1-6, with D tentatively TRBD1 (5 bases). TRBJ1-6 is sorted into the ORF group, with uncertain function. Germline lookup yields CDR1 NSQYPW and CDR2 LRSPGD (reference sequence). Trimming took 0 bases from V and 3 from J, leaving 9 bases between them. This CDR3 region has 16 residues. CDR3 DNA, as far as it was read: TGCACCTGCAGTGCAGATCGGGGACTCTATAATTCGCCC. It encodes CTCSADRGLYNSP. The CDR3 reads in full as CTCSADRGLYNSPLYF.

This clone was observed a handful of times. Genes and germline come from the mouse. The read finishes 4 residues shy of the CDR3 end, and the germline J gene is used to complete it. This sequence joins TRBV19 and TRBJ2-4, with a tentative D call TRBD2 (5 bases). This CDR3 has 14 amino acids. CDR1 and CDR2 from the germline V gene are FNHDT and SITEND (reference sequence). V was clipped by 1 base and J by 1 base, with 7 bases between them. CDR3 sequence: CASSIIWGQNTLYF. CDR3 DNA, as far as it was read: TGTGCCAGCAGTATAATCTGGGGTCAAAAC.

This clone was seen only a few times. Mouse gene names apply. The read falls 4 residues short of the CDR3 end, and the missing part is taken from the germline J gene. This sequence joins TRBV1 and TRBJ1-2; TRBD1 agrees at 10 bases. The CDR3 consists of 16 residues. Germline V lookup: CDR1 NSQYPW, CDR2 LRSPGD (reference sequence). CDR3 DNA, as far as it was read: TGCACCTGCAGTGCCGTCCCGGGACAGGGGAAGGCC. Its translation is CTCSAVPGQGKA. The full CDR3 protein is CTCSAVPGQGKADYTF.

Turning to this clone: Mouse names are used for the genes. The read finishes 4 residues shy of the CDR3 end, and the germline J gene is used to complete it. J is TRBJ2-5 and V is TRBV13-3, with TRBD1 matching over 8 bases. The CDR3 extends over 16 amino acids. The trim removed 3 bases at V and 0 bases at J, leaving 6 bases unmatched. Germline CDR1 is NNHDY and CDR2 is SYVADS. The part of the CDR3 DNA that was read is TGTGCCAGCAGTGCGCGGACAGGGCCTAACCAAGAC. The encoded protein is CASSARTGPNQD. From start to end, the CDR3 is CASSARTGPNQDTQYF.

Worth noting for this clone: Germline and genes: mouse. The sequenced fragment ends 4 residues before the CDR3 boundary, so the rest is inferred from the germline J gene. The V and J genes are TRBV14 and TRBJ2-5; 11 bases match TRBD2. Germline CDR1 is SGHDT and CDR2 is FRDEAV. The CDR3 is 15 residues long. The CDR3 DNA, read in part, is TGTGCCAGCAGCCCCGGACTGGGGGGAAGGGAC. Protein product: CASSPGLGGRD. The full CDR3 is CASSPGLGGRDTQYF.

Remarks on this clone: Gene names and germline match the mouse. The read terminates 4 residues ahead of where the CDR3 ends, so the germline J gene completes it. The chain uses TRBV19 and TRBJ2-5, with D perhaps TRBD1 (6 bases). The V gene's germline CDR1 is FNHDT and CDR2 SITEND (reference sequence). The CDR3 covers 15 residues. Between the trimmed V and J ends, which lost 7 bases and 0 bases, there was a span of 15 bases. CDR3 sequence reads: CASSMRGFNQDTQYF. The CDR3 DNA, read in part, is TGTGCCAGCTCCATGAGGGGGTTTAACCAAGAC.

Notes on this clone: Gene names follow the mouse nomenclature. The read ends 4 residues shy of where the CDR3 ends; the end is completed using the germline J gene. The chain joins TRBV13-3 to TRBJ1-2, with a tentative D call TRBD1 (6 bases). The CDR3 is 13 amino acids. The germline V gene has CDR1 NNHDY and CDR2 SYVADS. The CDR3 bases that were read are TGTGCCAGCAGTGATGGGGGGGCCCCC. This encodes CASSDGGAP. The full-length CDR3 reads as CASSDGGAPDYTF.

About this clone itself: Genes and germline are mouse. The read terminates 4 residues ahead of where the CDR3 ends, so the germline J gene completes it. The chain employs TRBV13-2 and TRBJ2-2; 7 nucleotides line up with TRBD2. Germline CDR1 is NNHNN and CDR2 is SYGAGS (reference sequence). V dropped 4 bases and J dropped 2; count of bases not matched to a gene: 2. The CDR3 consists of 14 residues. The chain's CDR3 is CASGPLGNTGQLYF. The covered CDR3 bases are TGTGCCAGCGGTCCACTGGGGAACACCGGG.

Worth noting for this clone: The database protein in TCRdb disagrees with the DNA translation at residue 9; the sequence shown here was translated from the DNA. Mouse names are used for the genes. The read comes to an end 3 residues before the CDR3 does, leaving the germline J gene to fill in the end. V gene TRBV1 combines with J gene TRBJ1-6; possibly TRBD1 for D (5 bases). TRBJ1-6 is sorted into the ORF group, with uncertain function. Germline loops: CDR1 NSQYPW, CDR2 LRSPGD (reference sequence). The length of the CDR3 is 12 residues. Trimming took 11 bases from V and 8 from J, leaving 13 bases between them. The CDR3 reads CTQRGGDSPLYF. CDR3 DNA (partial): TGCACCCAGAGGGGAGGAGATTCGCCC.

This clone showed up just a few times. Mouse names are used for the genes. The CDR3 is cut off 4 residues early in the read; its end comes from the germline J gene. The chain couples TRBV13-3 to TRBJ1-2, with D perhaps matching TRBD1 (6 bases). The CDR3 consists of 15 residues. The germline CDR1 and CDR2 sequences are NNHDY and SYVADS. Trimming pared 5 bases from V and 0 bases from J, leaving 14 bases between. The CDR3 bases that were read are TGTGCCAGCAGCGCCAGGGACAATGCAAACTCC. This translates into CASSARDNANS. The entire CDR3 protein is CASSARDNANSDYTF.

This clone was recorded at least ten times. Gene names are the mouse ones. CDR3 sequence reads: CASSPTGYTEVFF. The covered CDR3 bases are TGTGCCAGCAGTCCTACAGGGTACACA. The rearrangement uses TRBV13-3 and TRBJ1-1; D might be TRBD1 (6 bases). The sequence runs out 4 residues before the end of the CDR3; the remainder is reconstructed from the germline J gene. The CDR3 has 13 amino acids. Germline assignment: CDR1 NNHDY and CDR2 SYVADS. The ends were cut back, 4 bases at V and 3 bases at J, with 10 bases in the middle.

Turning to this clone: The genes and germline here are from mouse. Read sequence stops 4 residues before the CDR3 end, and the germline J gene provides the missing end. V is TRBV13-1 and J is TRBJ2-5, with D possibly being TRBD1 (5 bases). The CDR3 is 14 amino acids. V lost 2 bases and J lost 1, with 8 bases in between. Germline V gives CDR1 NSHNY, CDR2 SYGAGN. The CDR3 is CASSERQYQDTQYF. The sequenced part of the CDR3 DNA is TGTGCCAGCAGTGAGAGACAGTACCAAGAC.

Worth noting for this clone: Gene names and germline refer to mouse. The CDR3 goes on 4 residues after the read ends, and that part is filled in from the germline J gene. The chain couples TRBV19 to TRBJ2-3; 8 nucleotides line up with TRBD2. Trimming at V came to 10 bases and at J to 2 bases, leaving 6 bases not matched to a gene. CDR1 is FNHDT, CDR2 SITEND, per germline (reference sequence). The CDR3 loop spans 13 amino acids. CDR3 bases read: TGTGCCCGCTGGGGGGCCCTTGCAGAA. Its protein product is CARWGALAE. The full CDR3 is CARWGALAETLYF.

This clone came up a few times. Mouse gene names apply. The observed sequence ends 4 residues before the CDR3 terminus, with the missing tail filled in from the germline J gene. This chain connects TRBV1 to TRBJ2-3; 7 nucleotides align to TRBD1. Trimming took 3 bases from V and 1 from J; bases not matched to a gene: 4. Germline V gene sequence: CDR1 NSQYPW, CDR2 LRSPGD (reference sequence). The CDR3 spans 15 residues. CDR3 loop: CTCSATGEGAETLYF. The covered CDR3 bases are TGCACCTGCAGTGCCACAGGGGAGGGTGCAGAA. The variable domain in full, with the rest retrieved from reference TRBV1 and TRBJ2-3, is VTLLEQNPRWRLVPRGQAVNLRCILKNSQYPWMSWYQQDLQKQLQWLFTLRSPGDKEVKSLPGADYLATRVTDTELRLQVANMSQGRTLYCTCSATGEGAETLYFGSGTRLTVL.

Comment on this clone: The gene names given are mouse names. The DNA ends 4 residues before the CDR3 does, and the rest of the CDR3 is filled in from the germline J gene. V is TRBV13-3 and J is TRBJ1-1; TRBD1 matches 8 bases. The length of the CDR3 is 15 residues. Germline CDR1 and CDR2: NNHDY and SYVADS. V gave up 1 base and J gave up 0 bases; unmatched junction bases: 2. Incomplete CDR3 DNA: TGTGCCAGCAGTGATTGGACAGGGTCAAACACA. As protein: CASSDWTGSNT. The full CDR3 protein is CASSDWTGSNTEVFF.

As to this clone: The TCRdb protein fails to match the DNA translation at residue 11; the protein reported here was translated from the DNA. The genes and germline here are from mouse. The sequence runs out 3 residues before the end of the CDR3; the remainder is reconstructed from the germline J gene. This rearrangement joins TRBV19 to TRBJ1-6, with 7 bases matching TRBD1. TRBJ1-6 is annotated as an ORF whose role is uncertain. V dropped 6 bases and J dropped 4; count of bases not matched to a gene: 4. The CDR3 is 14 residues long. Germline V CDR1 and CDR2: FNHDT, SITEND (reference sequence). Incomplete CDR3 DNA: TGTGCCAGCACCCTGACAGGGTATAATTCGCCC. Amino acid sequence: CASTLTGYNSP. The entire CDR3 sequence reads CASTLTGYNSPLYF.